This record covers a single T cell receptor beta chain. In the authors' methods: Reference gene primer amplification yielded estimated nucleated cell counts. Clones were sequenced by immunoSEQ multiplex PCR, and TCRdb holds only the in-frame ones, with some missing. That table supplies the V and J calls and clone size; D and trimming were determined from the DNA. The data show some 60,000 clones, 65% to 80% seen once. While infection was still active, Seattle patients were enrolled and then followed longitudinally. The CDR3 loop spans 17 amino acids. The trim removed 3 bases at V and 5 bases at J, leaving 6 bases unmatched. Germline V gene sequence: CDR1 SNHLY, CDR2 FYNNEI. The entry originates in a study of blood T cell repertoires in COVID-19. The overall study: The origin of the acute and convalescent COVID-19 samples was the United States, Italy and Spain. Sources were T cells, B-cell-depleted T cells, or PBMCs; the material itself was cDNA or gDNA.

The clonotype was recovered from a man between 25 and 39 years old with COVID-19, enrolled during active disease. J is TRBJ2-5 and V is TRBV2; 16 bases align to TRBD2. Sequenced: peripheral blood. CDR3 sequence (DNA): TGTGCCAGCAGTGATTGGGGACTAGCGGGGGGGATTGAGACCCAGTACTTC. Protein sequence: CASSDWGLAGGIETQYF.